The rows below give T cell receptor beta chains drawn from one sample of a study of Graves' ophthalmopathy and Graves' hyperthyroidism. TCRdb reprocessed the multiplex PCR reads via MiXCR and lists one record per CDR3 protein. The data contain some 170,000 distinct CDR3 sequences, approximately 40% of them singletons. Sequencing was done on a sample of peripheral blood. All receptors come from a young man with Graves' ophthalmopathy. The CDR3 runs from the conserved cysteine through the conserved F or W. Each record gives: V gene, J gene, CDR3 protein.

TRBV28	TRBJ2-7	CASSLSPGLHSYEQYF
TRBV28	TRBJ1-3	CASSFHLRGSGNTIYF
TRBV12-3/TRBV12-4	TRBJ1-2	CASSHVANYGYTF
TRBV20-1	TRBJ1-3	CSATGTGSGNTIYF
TRBV19	TRBJ2-7	CASSTGQTYEQYF
TRBV20-1	TRBJ1-5	CSATRGANQPQHF
TRBV28	TRBJ2-2	CAPNLSRLTNTGELFF
TRBV28	TRBJ2-5	CASRHYQLGQETQYF
TRBV28	TRBJ1-5	CASSFRAGNQPQHF
TRBV30	TRBJ2-6	CAWDNSGANVLTF
TRBV28	TRBJ1-1	CASSSPSGVTEAFF
TRBV2	TRBJ2-7	CASSYRLSFSYEQYF
TRBV7-2	TRBJ1-1	CASSFGPGLNTEAFF
TRBV12-3/TRBV12-4	TRBJ2-5	CASSITGTRGETQYF
TRBV6-5	TRBJ2-7	CASSYWTGTHYEQYF
TRBV19	TRBJ2-7	CASSNRGFKDEQYF
TRBV11-2	TRBJ2-7	CASSTSGQSSYEQYF